Following are 14 T cell receptor beta chains from one sample sequenced in a study of beta chain features in type 1 diabetes. Whole-study results and caveats: TCRB CDR3s were moderately but significantly shorter in Type 1 diabetes patients in all four CD4+ subsets.

The investigators reverse transcribed all of the isolated RNA, so they sequenced expressed TCRB transcripts. Data came from immunoSEQ multiplex PCR; TCRdb stores just in-frame clones and leaves some out. The sample records around 26,000 clones, about 70% being singletons. Antigens of these TCRs are unknown. Sequenced sample: stem cell memory CD4+ T cells from blood. The receptor source for this set is a woman aged 40 to 50 with type 1 diabetes.

The chain recombines TRBV20-1 with TRBJ2-7; 7 nucleotides agree with TRBD1. The J segment lost 6 bases and the V segment lost 6 bases, leaving 5 bases of the junction unmatched. Germline lookup yields CDR1 DFQATT and CDR2 SNEGSKA (reference sequence). The CDR3 has 11 amino acids. The CDR3, as DNA: TGCAGTGCAGAAGGGGGCCCCGAGCAGTACTTC. Translated, it gives CSAEGGPEQYF.

This clone was observed a handful of times. This rearrangement joins TRBV18 to TRBJ2-7, with D perhaps TRBD2 (7 bases). The germline V gene has CDR1 KGHSH and CDR2 LQKENI. There are 15 residues in the CDR3. Trimming pared 0 bases from V and 2 bases from J, leaving 11 bases between. DNA for the CDR3: TGTGCCAGCTCACCACCGTCGGGGGGCCCCTACGAGCAGTACTTC. It encodes CASSPPSGGPYEQYF.

The chain combines TRBV5-1 with TRBJ1-5; a possible D gene is TRBD1 (6 bases). Trimming took 0 bases from V and 8 from J, leaving 9 bases between them. From germline, CDR1 is SGHRS and CDR2 YFSETQ. The CDR3 is 13 amino acids. The CDR3 nucleotides are TGCGCCAGCAGCTTGGGAGGGGGGGAGCCCCAGCATTTT. Its protein is CASSLGGGEPQHF.

CDR3 DNA: TGTGCCACCTTTGATCTGAGTGAGCAGTTCTTC. Amino acid sequence: CATFDLSEQFF. The chain recombines TRBV19 with TRBJ2-1; no firm D call. This CDR3 contains 11 residues. The germline V gene encodes CDR1 LNHDA and CDR2 SQIVND (reference sequence). Trimming left V 10 bases short and J 9 bases short, with 13 bases between.

The chain uses TRBV9 and TRBJ2-1, with 7 bases identical to TRBD2. The CDR3 covers 13 residues. Trimming at V came to 0 bases and at J to 6 bases, leaving 0 bases not matched to a gene. Germline values: CDR1 SGDLS, CDR2 YYNGEE. The CDR3 DNA reads as TGTGCCAGCAGCGTAGGACTAGCCAATGAGCAGTTCTTC. It yields the protein CASSVGLANEQFF.

This clone appeared once. The genes are TRBV28 and TRBJ2-7, with TRBD2 matching 8 bases. Germline V lookup: CDR1 MDHEN, CDR2 SYDVKM. CDR3 length equals 15 residues. V shed 6 bases and J 1 base; nucleotides not matched to a gene: 8. Here the CDR3 reads CASSRRQRGSYEQYF. The CDR3 DNA sequence: TGTGCCAGCAGCCGCCGGCAGCGGGGGTCCTACGAGCAGTACTTC.

V and J are TRBV7-9 and TRBJ1-1; weak D call: TRBD1 (6 bases). The CDR3 totals 12 residues. From germline, CDR1 is SEHNR and CDR2 FQNEAQ (reference sequence). The V gene lost 7 bases and the J gene lost 1 base, with 7 bases spanning the gap. This CDR3 is CASTGQNTEAFF. Written as DNA, the CDR3 is TGTGCCAGCACGGGACAGAACACTGAAGCTTTCTTT.

This clone was detected a few times. The chain joins TRBV5-1 to TRBJ1-1; the match to TRBD1 covers 8 bases. The CDR3 consists of 14 residues. After removal of 3 bases from V and 3 bases from J, the junction contained 4 bases not matched to a gene. Germline V gene data show CDR1 as SGHRS and CDR2 as YFSETQ. For the CDR3, the DNA is TGCGCCAGCAGCTCGGGACAGGCCCACACTGAAGCTTTCTTT. It codes for CASSSGQAHTEAFF.

This clone was observed a handful of times. The chain carries TRBV4-1 and TRBJ2-4, with 8 bases identical to TRBD2. Germline V gene lookup returns CDR1 MGHRA and CDR2 YSYEKL. Trimming at V came to 0 bases and at J to 0 bases, leaving 10 bases not matched to a gene. This CDR3 has 19 amino acids. CDR3 sequence (DNA): TGCGCCAGCAGCCAAGATCGGAGCGGGGGACGAGAAGCCAAAAACATTCAGTACTTC. This codes for CASSQDRSGGREAKNIQYF.

This clone was recorded a few times. J is TRBJ1-2 and V is TRBV30; 7 bases fit TRBD1. CDR3 size: 13 residues. Looked up from germline, CDR1 is GTSNPN and CDR2 is SVGIG (reference sequence). V lost 8 bases and J lost 7; bases outside the gene matches: 13. This CDR3 is CAAIDRVFGGYTF. The CDR3 DNA sequence: TGTGCCGCCATCGACAGGGTCTTTGGTGGCTACACCTTC. The full variable domain, in which reference TRBV30 and TRBJ1-2 provide the parts outside the CDR3, is SQTIHQWPATLVQPVGSPLSLECTVEGTSNPNLYWYRQAAGRGLQLLFYSVGIGQISSEVPQNLSASRPQDRQFILSSKKLLLSDSGFYLCAAIDRVFGGYTFGSGTRLTVV.

Written as DNA, the CDR3 is TGTGCCAGCAGCTGGACAGGCGATTACGAGCAGTACTTC. Protein: CASSWTGDYEQYF. This chain uses TRBV7-2 with TRBJ2-7; 7 nucleotides align to TRBD1. The junction had 4 bases not matched to a gene; V was cut back by 4 bases and J by 4 bases. The CDR3 contains 13 residues. Germline V gene data show CDR1 as SGHTA and CDR2 as FQGNSA. The whole variable domain, remainder taken from reference TRBV7-2 and TRBJ2-7, is GAGVSQSPSNKVTEKGKDVELRCDPISGHTALYWYRQSLGQGLEFLIYFQGNSAPDKSGLPSDRFSAERTGGSVSTLTIQRTQQEDSAVYLCASSWTGDYEQYFGPGTRLTVT.

The chain recombines TRBV6-5 with TRBJ1-1, with D maybe TRBD1 (6 bases). The germline gives CDR1 MNHEY, CDR2 SVGAGI. V dropped 6 bases and J dropped 0 bases, with 8 bases sitting between them. The CDR3 has 13 residues. The CDR3 is CASRDSLNTEAFF. In nucleotides, the CDR3 is TGTGCCAGCAGGGACAGCTTGAACACTGAAGCTTTCTTT.

A few counts support this clone. In the same sample, other DNA sequences code for this CDR3. The J gene is TRBJ1-1, the V gene TRBV29-1; 8 bases map to TRBD1. Germline assignment: CDR1 SQVTM and CDR2 ANQGSEA. The CDR3 has 12 residues. V lost 7 bases to trimming and J lost 1 base; unmatched junction nucleotides: 2. The CDR3 coding sequence is TGCAGCGCTGACAGGGGGAACACTGAAGCTTTCTTT. This gives the protein CSADRGNTEAFF.

The V and J genes are TRBV6-5 and TRBJ1-5; D uncertain. Germline CDR1 MNHEY, CDR2 SVGAGI. V shed 0 bases and J shed 3 bases, with 6 bases lying between them. The length of the CDR3 is 14 residues. The DNA of the CDR3 is TGTGCCAGCAGTTACTCGGCTGTCAATCAGCCCCAGCATTTT. Translated, it gives CASSYSAVNQPQHF.